This T cell receptor (beta chain) was recovered during a study of T-cell memory formation after mild COVID-19. Study background: Largely donor-specific TCR clusters were found.

This clonotype turned up a few times. Its antigen is unknown. Trimming shortened V by 0 bases and J by 7 bases, and 15 bases separated the two germline ends. Germline V gene lookup returns CDR1 LGHNA and CDR2 YSLEER. The CDR3 runs 15 residues. Overall study results and limits: For second-wave clones that peaked at day 37, SARS-CoV-2 specificity went unverified. CD4+ contracting clones lay mainly in CM and EM, CD8+ ones in EMRA. Some responding clones appeared in pre-infection memory, suggesting cross-reactive memory joined.

One entry per CDR3 protein, called by TCRdb with MiXCR from the 5' RACE reads. The sample includes about 260,000 distinct CDR3 sequences, about 16% seen only once; the top ten take roughly a fifth. The sequence derives from a man between 18 and 35 years old who had mild COVID-19 (a few samples of this study predate the infection). Cell type and time point are not known. V usage is TRBV4-3 and J usage is TRBJ1-2; possible D gene TRBD1, 6 bases. Sample: PBMCs or a T cell subset sorted from them (not recorded which). CDR3 region: CASSQEVGDNFGYTF. For the CDR3, the DNA is TGCGCCAGCAGCCAAGAGGTGGGGGACAATTTTGGCTACACCTTC.